The clone carrying this T cell receptor (beta chain) has a handful of counts. CDR3 length equals 16 residues. The germline V gene has CDR1 MNHEY and CDR2 SVGAGI. V dropped 2 bases and J dropped 8 bases, with 18 bases sitting between them. The sample is drawn from a study of blood T cells in healthy people across ages. The use of a sample-barcoded 5' primer and a J-beta primer mix characterized a second PCR of roughly 6 to 11 cycles. TCRdb re-derived calls from the 5' RACE reads in MiXCR, one entry per CDR3 protein. The data contain some 700,000 distinct CDR3 sequences, over 20% of them seen just once; the ten biggest clones take up around 21%.

This sequence originates from a man in his 70s in good health. The chain employs TRBV6-5 and TRBJ1-4; D gene ambiguous. Input material: blood. The CDR3 DNA reads TGTGCCAGCAGTTACCATAGCCAGGAACATGGGGAAAAACTGTTTTTT. The encoded protein is CASSYHSQEHGEKLFF.